The rows below give T cell receptor beta chains drawn from one sample of a study of blood T cell repertoires in COVID-19. Sequenced by immunoSEQ multiplex PCR; TCRdb stores in-frame clones only, minus some. Of tens of thousands of clones in the sample, roughly 87% were seen once. The sample comprised peripheral blood. All receptors come from a man between 60 and 75 years old with active COVID-19. CDR3s include the opening cysteine and the closing phenylalanine or tryptophan. The D gene is left open where the match is weak. Size tells how often a clone was seen (once, few, many) or the class of an expanded clone, and some rows leave it out.

clone size	J gene	V gene	D gene	CDR3 DNA	CDR3 protein
NA	TRBJ1-2	TRBV9	NA	TGTGCCAGCAGCGTAGCTCCCAACACGTTCTCCCGCAATGGCTACACCTTC	CASSVAPNTFSRNGYTF
NA	TRBJ1-5	TRBV30	NA	TGTGCCTGGAGTAATGTAAATCAGCCCCAGCATTTT	CAWSNVNQPQHF
once	TRBJ2-1	TRBV5-4	TRBD2	TGTGCCAGCACCTCCTCGGCAGCGGGAGGTTACAATGAGCAGTTCTTC	CASTSSAAGGYNEQFF
once	TRBJ2-1	TRBV5-5	TRBD2	TGTGCCAGCAGCCGATGGACTAGTGACTCTAATGAGCAGTTCTTC	CASSRWTSDSNEQFF
NA	TRBJ2-7	TRBV4-1	TRBD2	TGCGCCAGCAGCCAAGATGGGGGGGAGGGCATTTACGAGCAGTACTTC	CASSQDGGEGIYEQYF
NA	TRBJ1-4	TRBV5-1	NA	TGCGCCAGCAGCGCAGGGATGAACGCGGGGAGTGGTGAAAAACTGTTTTTT	CASSAGMNAGSGEKLFF
NA	TRBJ2-5	TRBV10-1	TRBD2	TGCGCCAGGCTGCGACTAGCGCGAGAGACCCAGTACTTC	CARLRLARETQYF
NA	TRBJ2-1	TRBV24-1	TRBD2	TGTGCCACCAGTGTTAGCGGGAGGGGCAATGAGCAGTTCTTC	CATSVSGRGNEQFF
few	TRBJ2-1	TRBV27	NA	TGTGCCAGCAGTTTGGGGGGGGCATCTGAGCAGTTCTTC	CASSLGGASEQFF
NA	TRBJ1-5	TRBV19	NA	TGTGCCTCCCGTTCCCGGGGGGCCAGGAGCAATCAGCCCCAGCATTTT	CASRSRGARSNQPQHF
NA	TRBJ2-7	TRBV14	NA	TGTGCCAGCAGCCACGCGGGAACTCTCGACGAGCAGTACTTC	CASSHAGTLDEQYF
NA	TRBJ2-1	TRBV28	NA	TGTGCCAGCAGTTTAGAGGCGGGAAGCTCCTACAATGAGCAGTTCTTC	CASSLEAGSSYNEQFF
NA	TRBJ2-2	TRBV28	NA	TGTGCCAGCAGTCTCCGCACCGGGGAGCTGTTTTTT	CASSLRTGELFF
NA	TRBJ1-2	TRBV19	TRBD1	TGTGCCACCTCGAGGGGGCCCTGGGCACTACAGGAAGGCTACACCTTC	CATSRGPWALQEGYTF
NA	TRBJ2-7	TRBV7-9	NA	TGTGCCAGCAGCTCAGGAGGCCAGAGGTACGAGCAGTACTTC	CASSSGGQRYEQYF
NA	TRBJ1-4	TRBV2	NA	TGTGCCAGCAGTGTTGAGGAAAAACTGTTTTTT	CASSVEEKLFF
once	TRBJ2-3	TRBV25-1	NA	TGTGCCAGCAGTGCTGCCCGCCAGGGAGATACGCAGTATTTT	CASSAARQGDTQYF
NA	TRBJ2-1	TRBV7-2	NA	TGTGCCAGCAGCTTAACGGGAGCCGGGTATGAGCAGTTCTTC	CASSLTGAGYEQFF
NA	TRBJ2-2	TRBV6-6	NA	TGTGCCAGCAGTTACTTAGACACCGGGGAGCTGTTTTTT	CASSYLDTGELFF
NA	TRBJ1-2	TRBV28	TRBD1	TGTGCCAGCAGTTTATGGAGACAGGGCGCGGATGGCTACACCTTC	CASSLWRQGADGYTF
NA	TRBJ2-2	TRBV4-2	TRBD2	TGTGCCAGCAGCCTAGCGGGAGCGAACACCGGGGAGCTGTTTTTT	CASSLAGANTGELFF
once	TRBJ1-4	TRBV7-9	NA	TGTGCCAGCAGCTTAGGGGCAGCAGTTTTGGTTTTT	CASSLGAAVLVF
NA	TRBJ1-2	TRBV28	NA	TGTGCCAGCAGCGAACCAGGGGACAACCATATCTATGGCTACACCTTC	CASSEPGDNHIYGYTF
few	TRBJ2-7	TRBV7-9	TRBD2	TGTGCCAGCAGCTTAGCGGGCGATGCGCGGGGGGAGACACTGTACTTC	CASSLAGDARGETLYF
NA	TRBJ2-3	TRBV5-4	TRBD2	TGTGCCAGCAGTACTAGCGGGAGTAAATGGCCCGATACGCAGTATTTT	CASSTSGSKWPDTQYF
NA	TRBJ2-1	TRBV19	NA	TGTGCCAGTAGTATTACGCAGGGGTCCTACAATGAGCAGTTCTTC	CASSITQGSYNEQFF
NA	TRBJ1-2	TRBV18	NA	TGTGCCAGCTCACCAGACAGGTGGAACTATGGCTACACCTTC	CASSPDRWNYGYTF
NA	TRBJ2-6	TRBV7-9	TRBD2	TGTGCCAGCAATAAAAAATCCGGGAGGAGCGGGGCCAACGTCCTGACTTTC	CASNKKSGRSGANVLTF
NA	TRBJ2-4	TRBV7-2	TRBD2	TGTGCCAGCAGCCTGAACCCCAGCCTTAGCGGGGGTACCAAAAACATTCAGTACTTC	CASSLNPSLSGGTKNIQYF
NA	TRBJ2-1	TRBV5-8	NA	TGTGCCAGCAGCTTGGGGTGGGGAGCCAATGAGCAGTTCTTC	CASSLGWGANEQFF
NA	TRBJ2-3	TRBV23-1	TRBD2	TGCGCCAGCAAGGTGATAGAGCGGGGGCAACTTGGAGATACGCAGTATTTT	CASKVIERGQLGDTQYF
NA	TRBJ1-4	TRBV6-5	NA	TGTGCCAGCGGGAGGACTAATGAAAAACTGTTTTTT	CASGRTNEKLFF
NA	TRBJ2-7	TRBV19	TRBD2	TGTGCCAGTAGTGCCCCGGGACTAACCTACGAGCAGTACTTC	CASSAPGLTYEQYF
once	TRBJ2-7	TRBV9	TRBD1	TGTGCCAGCAGCTTGGGGACAGGGCTTTACCACGAGCAGTACTTC	CASSLGTGLYHEQYF